This passage covers 14 T cell receptor beta chains from one sample sequenced in a study of blood T cell repertoires in COVID-19. Using immunoSEQ multiplex PCR, the repertoire was profiled, and TCRdb retains in-frame clones only, with some absent. The sample yields about 230,000 clones, approximately 84% seen once. The sequenced sample consisted of peripheral blood. These TCRs come from a man between 50 and 59 years old with COVID-19, enrolled during active disease.

A remark on this clone: This sample includes further DNA sequences coding for the same CDR3. The DNA for the CDR3 is TGTGCCAGCAGCTCCCGTCAGGGCACAGATACGCAGTATTTT. This gives the protein CASSSRQGTDTQYF. This sequence joins TRBV7-2 and TRBJ2-3; D gene ambiguous. This CDR3 is built from 14 residues. Germline assignment: CDR1 SGHTA and CDR2 FQGNSA. V was shortened by 4 bases and J by 1 base, with 9 bases between the two germline ends.

The count of this clone is one. The chain carries TRBV28 and TRBJ2-5, with 7 bases lining up with TRBD1. The J segment lost 2 bases and the V segment lost 5 bases, leaving 14 bases of the junction unmatched. The CDR3 is made up of 17 amino acids. Germline V gives CDR1 MDHEN, CDR2 SYDVKM. The CDR3 DNA reads as TGTGCCAGCAGTCCAGGGGGATTGGGAGAAAATCAAGAGACCCAGTACTTC. This sequence encodes CASSPGGLGENQETQYF.

The V gene is TRBV6-5, the J gene TRBJ2-7; TRBD2 agrees at 7 bases. This CDR3 comprises 15 residues. Germline V lookup: CDR1 MNHEY, CDR2 SVGAGI. With V trimmed by 3 bases and J by 0 bases, 5 bases remained unmatched. The CDR3 DNA is TGTGCCAGCAGTTATGGTAGCGGGCCCTCCTACGAGCAGTACTTC. Amino acid sequence: CASSYGSGPSYEQYF.

The chain couples TRBV2 to TRBJ2-1; no firm D call. Germline V gene lookup returns CDR1 SNHLY and CDR2 FYNNEI. Trimming cost V 4 bases and J 1 base, with 8 bases left between them. CDR3 size: 14 residues. Here the CDR3 reads CASSGGASYNEQFF. In DNA form, the CDR3 reads TGTGCCAGCAGTGGAGGCGCGTCCTACAATGAGCAGTTCTTC.

The genes are TRBV9 and TRBJ1-2; 7 bases agree with TRBD1. The length of the CDR3 is 17 residues. Germline V gene sequence: CDR1 SGDLS, CDR2 YYNGEE. The ends lost 3 bases at V and 0 bases at J; junction bases unmatched: 11. CDR3 DNA: TGTGCCAGCAGCGGCCCCGGGACAGACCAGCCTAACTATGGCTACACCTTC. Translated: CASSGPGTDQPNYGYTF.

The rearrangement uses TRBV7-3 and TRBJ2-1; the match to TRBD2 covers 11 bases. Germline-derived CDR1 and CDR2 are SGHTA and FQGTGA. With V trimmed by 5 bases and J by 7 bases, 7 bases remained unmatched. The CDR3 is 15 residues long. CDR3 DNA: TGTGCCAGCAGCGCGACTAGCGGGACTGTTAATGAGCAGTTCTTC. The encoded protein is CASSATSGTVNEQFF.

The chain is built from TRBV9 and TRBJ1-1; 8 bases map to TRBD1. There are 15 residues in the CDR3. Germline-derived CDR1 and CDR2 are SGDLS and YYNGEE. J was trimmed by 7 bases and V by 4 bases; bases with no gene match: 12. CDR3 amino acids: CASSPYRGSSREAFF. DNA for the CDR3: TGTGCCAGCAGCCCCTACAGGGGGTCGAGCCGTGAAGCTTTCTTT.

This clone was seen a handful of times. V usage is TRBV30 and J usage is TRBJ1-2, with 9 bases that match TRBD1. Per germline, CDR1 GTSNPN and CDR2 SVGIG (reference sequence). This CDR3 comprises 12 residues. Written as DNA, the CDR3 is TGTGGGTGGGGACAGGGAAACTATGGCTACACCTTC. Encoded protein: CGWGQGNYGYTF. Together with reference TRBV30 and TRBJ1-2, the CDR3 gives the full variable domain: SQTIHQWPATLVQPVGSPLSLECTVEGTSNPNLYWYRQAAGRGLQLLFYSVGIGQISSEVPQNLSASRPQDRQFILSSKKLLLSDSGFYLCGWGQGNYGYTFGSGTRLTVV.

This chain links TRBV28 with TRBJ1-1; D uncertain. Per the germline V gene, CDR1 is MDHEN and CDR2 is SYDVKM. Deletions cut 2 bases from V and 5 bases from J, with 9 bases between. The length of the CDR3 is 13 residues. CDR3 region: CASSLLQVTEAFF. CDR3 bases: TGTGCCAGCAGTTTACTGCAGGTAACTGAAGCTTTCTTT.

This chain joins TRBV27 and TRBJ1-5, with a tentative D call TRBD1 (5 bases). V lost 2 bases and J lost 3, with 8 bases in between. The CDR3 is made up of 14 amino acids. In germline, CDR1 is MNHEY, CDR2 SMNVEV (reference sequence). CDR3 in DNA: TGTGCCAGCAGTTTAAGGGGCATCAATCAGCCCCAGCATTTT. Translated: CASSLRGINQPQHF.

The chain combines TRBV2 with TRBJ2-5; 9 bases are shared with TRBD1. CDR1 is SNHLY, CDR2 FYNNEI, per germline. Trimming at V came to 7 bases and at J to 1 base, leaving 4 bases not matched to a gene. CDR3 length: 14 amino acids. DNA of the CDR3: TGTGCCAGCAAAAGGGGACAGGGCCAAGAGACCCAGTACTTC. Amino acid sequence: CASKRGQGQETQYF.

The V gene is TRBV6-5, the J gene TRBJ2-2; 8 positions match TRBD2. Looked up from germline, CDR1 is MNHEY and CDR2 is SVGAGI. The CDR3 runs to 15 residues. Losses at the gene ends were 7 bases for V and 5 bases for J; bases not matched to a gene: 9. CDR3 nucleotides: TGTGCCAGCACACCGGGACTAGGTCAAACCGGGGAGCTGTTTTTT. This encodes CASTPGLGQTGELFF.

The chain combines TRBV4-3 with TRBJ2-4; D possibly corresponds to TRBD1 (5 bases). The CDR3 is 15 amino acids. The germline gives CDR1 LGHNA, CDR2 YSLEER. V was shortened by 3 bases and J by 2 bases, with 11 bases between the two germline ends. CDR3 sequence (DNA): TGCGCCAGCAGCCAGGATGACAGAACCAAAAACATTCAGTACTTC. This codes for CASSQDDRTKNIQYF.

This clone was detected a few times. V usage is TRBV29-1 and J usage is TRBJ1-2; D gene uncertain. Per germline, CDR1 SQVTM and CDR2 ANQGSEA. This CDR3 is 12 amino acids long. This CDR3 reads CSARGREAGYTF. The CDR3 bases are TGCAGTGCCCGGGGAAGGGAGGCTGGCTACACCTTC.